This T cell receptor beta chain was sequenced during a study of T-cell memory formation after mild COVID-19 (dated by TCRdb to 2020 to 2022). Study-wide context: Most TCR sequence clusters were specific to one of the two donors. In two donors, T-cell clones that expanded and contracted after mild COVID-19 were tracked by sequencing TCRalpha and TCRbeta repertoires over time. Two young, previously healthy adult volunteers made up the cohort, one male and one female.

Sequenced using an Illumina NovaSeq 6000. Using 5'RACE with constant-segment primers, TCRalpha and TCRbeta cDNA libraries were constructed, with sample barcodes and unique molecular identifiers added in the process. Trizol reagent was used to extract RNA from every sample. Libraries were amplified in two PCR steps, with a second sample barcode and Illumina TruSeq adapters added in the second step. Sequencing of libraries was performed on an Illumina NovaSeq with 2 x 150 bp paired-end reads. In the source study's methods: The reads were demultiplexed and collapsed into UMI-guided consensus sequences using migec v1.2.7. Using mixcr v2.1.11, UMI consensuses were aligned to TRA and TRB V and J templates and then assembled into clonotypes. Clonotypes were classified as expanded or contracted when called significant by both edgeR and NoisET, with noise models trained on biological replicates. For edgeR calls, the thresholds were a false discovery rate-adjusted p below 0.01 and a log2 fold-change of 1. As an exploratory analysis of dynamics, max-normalized trajectories of the 1000 most abundant clonotypes were examined by PCA with hierarchical clustering. The CD4 or CD8 phenotype of responding clones was assigned using the separately sequenced CD4+ and CD8+ repertoires. TCRdb trimmed the raw reads at Q25, called clones with MiXCR and kept productive beta chains. One record per CDR3 amino acid sequence lists the most common genes and DNA. The V and J calls were not made by the authors but by TCRdb's processing. This sample gives roughly 600,000 distinct CDR3 sequences in total; about 20% of them show up just once. The ten largest clones take up about 11% of the sample.

PBMCs were isolated by Ficoll-Paque density gradient centrifugation. CDR1 and CDR2, looked up from the germline V gene, are SGDLS and YYNGEE. V has 3 bases trimmed and J has 6 bases trimmed; junction bases matching no gene number 3. From the cysteine through the phenylalanine, the CDR3 covers 15 amino acids. CDR3 DNA only is kept here, 45 bases in frame from base 1. On the study overall, not on this receptor specifically: Contracting CD4+ clones were located mainly in the CM and EM memory subsets, whereas CD8+ clones were found to be enriched in EMRA. Some responding clones were found in pre-infection memory, which suggests that pre-existing cross-reactive memory T cells took part in the SARS-CoV-2 response. The study covered only a couple of mild cases, and larger cohorts including severe cases with pre-infection samples were considered necessary. SARS-CoV-2 specificity was not confirmed for the second-wave clones peaking on day 37. Clones contracting from day 15 to 85 had balanced CD4/CD8 phenotypes, while a second wave expanding from day 15 to 37 was biased towards CD4+.

This clonotype came up once. What antigen it recognizes has not been identified. Base qualities are missing; no much larger clone stands one base away. One read represents weak support. The receptor comes from an adult woman who had mild COVID-19 (a few samples of this study predate the infection). The sample titles of this study are shuffled in the database, so cell type and time point are left out; the donor was told from shared clones. This receptor chain uses TRBV9 and TRBJ2-6; the central 10 bases match TRBD1. Input material: PBMCs or a T cell subset sorted from them (not recorded which). This receptor has the CDR3 CASSGGTGEANVLTF. DNA sequence: TGTGCCAGCAGCGGGGGGACAGGGGAGGCCAACGTCCTGACTTTC.